Shown below are 13 T cell receptor beta chains from a single sample sequenced in a study of cytomegalovirus exposure and HLA in healthy donors (dated by TCRdb to between 2016 and 2019). The library was prepared using the immunoSEQ multiplex PCR assay. For the multiplex PCR, a mixture combining 60 forward primers for TCR Vbeta segments and 13 reverse primers for TCR Jbeta segments was used. TCRdb holds this immuneACCESS table with in-frame rearrangements only. Some clones are missing; in checked studies, unresolved V genes explain under half, and the rest has no known cause. Counted in this sample were some 75,000 clones; about 79% of them appeared once. The ten largest clones represent under 6% of the sample. Sequencing was done on a sample of PBMCs. These receptors originate from a man aged 18 to 29 in good health and CMV-seropositive.

The genes are TRBV6-1 and TRBJ2-1; D is ambiguous. Between the trimmed V and J ends, which lost 4 bases and 5 bases, there was a span of 3 bases. The CDR3 sequence is 11 residues long. Looked up from germline, CDR1 is MNHNS and CDR2 is SASEGT. The CDR3: CASSANNEQFF. The CDR3 DNA is TGTGCCAGCAGTGCTAACAATGAGCAGTTCTTC.

V is TRBV29-1 and J is TRBJ1-4, with a tentative D call TRBD1 (6 bases). This CDR3 is built from 14 residues. The V gene lost 6 bases and the J gene lost 3 bases, with 14 bases spanning the gap. Germline V gives CDR1 SQVTM, CDR2 ANQGSEA. The CDR3 DNA follows: TGCAGCGTCGGAACAGGGAATTCTAATGAAAAACTGTTTTTT. Amino acid sequence: CSVGTGNSNEKLFF.

This sequence joins TRBV29-1 and TRBJ1-2; D gene unclear. V gave up 4 bases and J gave up 6 bases, with 12 bases separating them. The CDR3 loop spans 12 amino acids. Germline V CDR1 and CDR2: SQVTM, ANQGSEA. The CDR3 loop is CSVGEGSDGYTF. DNA of the CDR3: TGCAGCGTTGGGGAGGGATCTGATGGCTACACCTTC. The variable domain in full, completed from reference TRBV29-1 and TRBJ1-2, reads SAVISQKPSRDICQRGTSLTIQCQVDSQVTMMFWYRQQPGQSLTLIATANQGSEATYESGFVIDKFPISRPNLTFSTLTVSNMSPEDSSIYLCSVGEGSDGYTFGSGTRLTVV.

The chain carries TRBV1 and TRBJ1-5; the table's TRBD1 call for D was not verified on the DNA. TRBV1 is annotated as a pseudogene. The CDR3 is 19 amino acids. The CDR3, as DNA: TGCACCAGCAGCCAAGATCTTTCAGGGGGCGCGTGTGGCAATCAGCCCCAGCATTTT. It encodes CTSSQDLSGGACGNQPQHF.

In its sample, this clone was seen once. V is TRBV6-5 and J is TRBJ1-3; D unclear. V lost 2 bases to trimming and J lost 3 bases, with 11 bases between them. The CDR3 sequence is 15 residues long. Germline lookup yields CDR1 MNHEY and CDR2 SVGAGI. DNA of the CDR3: TGTGCCAGCAGTTACGGGAGGGCTGGTGGAAACACCATATATTTT. Amino acids: CASSYGRAGGNTIYF.

The V and J genes are TRBV19 and TRBJ2-7, with D perhaps TRBD1 (6 bases). Germline CDR1 LNHDA, CDR2 SQIVND (reference sequence). The CDR3 is made up of 14 amino acids. V was shortened by 3 bases and J by 1 base, with 10 bases between the two germline ends. The CDR3 is CASSIGTLSYEQYF. The CDR3, as DNA: TGTGCCAGTAGTATTGGGACATTGTCCTACGAGCAGTACTTC.

V gene TRBV2 combines with J gene TRBJ1-6; TRBD1 matches at 7 bases. The CDR3 is made up of 13 amino acids. The germline V gene encodes CDR1 SNHLY and CDR2 FYNNEI. The V gene end was trimmed by 4 bases and the J gene end by 7 bases; junction bases not matched to a gene: 1. This CDR3 reads CASSATGNSPLHF. Written as DNA, the CDR3 is TGTGCCAGCAGTGCGACAGGGAATTCACCCCTCCACTTT. The whole variable domain, filled in from reference TRBV2 and TRBJ1-6, reads EPEVTQTPSHQVTQMGQEVILRCVPISNHLYFYWYRQILGQKVEFLVSFYNNEISEKSEIFDDQFSVERPDGSNFTLKIRSTKLEDSAMYFCASSATGNSPLHFGNGTRLTVT.

The V and J genes are TRBV11-3 and TRBJ2-7; 8 nucleotides align to TRBD1. The CDR3 has 13 residues. J lost 3 bases, V lost 2 bases, and 0 bases had no gene match. CDR1 SGHNT and CDR2 YENEEA come from the germline V gene. This CDR3 is CASSLTGGYEQYF. In DNA, the CDR3 is TGTGCCAGCAGCTTAACAGGGGGCTACGAGCAGTACTTC.

The V call is TRBV7-8, the J call TRBJ2-1, with 8 nucleotides matching TRBD1. Trimming took 5 bases from V and 10 from J; bases not matched to a gene: 16. This CDR3 region has 16 residues. Germline CDR1 and CDR2: SGHVS and FQNEAQ. The CDR3 DNA reads TGTGCCAGCAGCATCCCGACAGGGGCTTTCGTCTGGGAGCAGTTCTTC. It translates to CASSIPTGAFVWEQFF.

This rearrangement joins TRBV5-1 to TRBJ2-3; 8 positions agree with TRBD1. Per germline, CDR1 SGHRS and CDR2 YFSETQ. The CDR3 covers 14 residues. With 4 bases clipped from V and 3 bases from J, the junction kept 4 bases outside the gene matches. The CDR3 bases are TGCGCCAGCAGCCGGACAGGGTTTACAGATACGCAGTATTTT. Its protein product is CASSRTGFTDTQYF. Variable domain in full (rest from reference TRBV5-1 and TRBJ2-3): KAGVTQTPRYLIKTRGQQVTLSCSPISGHRSVSWYQQTPGQGLQFLFEYFSETQRNKGNFPGRFSGRQFSNSRSEMNVSTLELGDSALYLCASSRTGFTDTQYFGPGTRLTVL.

The chain uses TRBV28 and TRBJ2-1; TRBD2 matches 7 bases. In germline, CDR1 is MDHEN, CDR2 SYDVKM. This CDR3 spans 17 amino acids. V lost 4 bases to trimming and J lost 6 bases; unmatched junction nucleotides: 15. Written as DNA, the CDR3 is TGTGCCAGCAGTTCCCCGGGAGGCGGGATGCTTAGCAATGAGCAGTTCTTC. It encodes CASSSPGGGMLSNEQFF.

This clone was recorded once. The chain couples TRBV6-1 to TRBJ1-5; D is possibly TRBD1 (5 bases). The CDR3 is made up of 15 amino acids. V lost 2 bases to trimming and J lost 3 bases, with 11 bases between them. Germline CDR1 and CDR2: MNHNS and SASEGT. The CDR3 region is CASSEKQAPNQPQHF. CDR3 nucleotides: TGTGCCAGCAGTGAAAAACAGGCCCCCAATCAGCCCCAGCATTTT.

The chain links TRBV6-1 to TRBJ2-7, with 8 bases that match TRBD1. V was pared by 4 bases and J by 3 bases, with 8 bases of the junction left unmatched. This CDR3 region has 15 residues. Per germline, CDR1 MNHNS and CDR2 SASEGT. CDR3 sequence: CASSATGTGIYEQYF. The CDR3 DNA reads as TGTGCCAGCAGTGCTACCGGGACAGGCATCTACGAGCAGTACTTC.